This TCR beta chain was captured in a study of T cell changes during pregnancy in multiple sclerosis. This CDR3 has 13 residues. The germline V gene has CDR1 SEHNR and CDR2 FQNEAQ (reference sequence). Trimming pared 5 bases from V and 2 bases from J, leaving 10 bases between. Repertoires were generated with immunoSEQ multiplex PCR, while TCRdb's copy carries only in-frame clones and drops some. The table has more than 55,000 clones, 90% to 95% seen once; the top ten hold around 2.2%. Material: peripheral blood, obtained in the third trimester of pregnancy. The chain employs TRBV7-9 and TRBJ2-7; perhaps TRBD2 as D (5 bases). The clonotype was recovered from a female donor in good health, enrolled as a control in a pregnancy study. CDR3 region: CASSPGVTYEQYF. CDR3 nucleotide sequence: TGTGCCAGCAGCCCCGGGGTAACCTACGAGCAGTACTTC.